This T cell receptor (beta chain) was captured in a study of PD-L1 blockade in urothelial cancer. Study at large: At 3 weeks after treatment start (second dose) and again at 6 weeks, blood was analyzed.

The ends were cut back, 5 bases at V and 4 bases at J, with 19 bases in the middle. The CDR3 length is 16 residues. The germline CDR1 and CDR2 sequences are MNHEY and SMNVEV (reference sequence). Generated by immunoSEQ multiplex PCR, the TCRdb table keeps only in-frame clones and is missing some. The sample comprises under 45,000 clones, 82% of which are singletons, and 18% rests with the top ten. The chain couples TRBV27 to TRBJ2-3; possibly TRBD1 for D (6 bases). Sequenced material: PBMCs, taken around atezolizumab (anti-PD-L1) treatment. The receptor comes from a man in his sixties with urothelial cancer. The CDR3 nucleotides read TGTGCCAGCAGTGCACAGTGGGGGCCAGGAGCAGATACGCAGTATTTT. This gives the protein CASSAQWGPGADTQYF.